These T cell receptor beta chains were read from a single sample in a study of blood T cells in healthy people across ages. TCRdb re-called the 5' RACE reads with MiXCR, one entry per CDR3 protein. The table includes fewer than 900,000 distinct CDR3 sequences, 36% detected once. The sample taken for sequencing was blood. The receptors were gathered from a young man in good health. Each CDR3 is given with its conserved first and last residue. Each record gives: V gene, D gene, clone size, J gene, CDR3 protein, CDR3 DNA. The D gene is left open where the match is weak. Rows may omit the clone size; those that give it use once, few, many or a size class.

V: TRBV11-1
D: .
size: .
J: TRBJ2-3
CDR3: CASSLVLGDTDTQYF
DNA: TGTGCCAGCAGCTTAGTGTTGGGAGACACAGATACGCAGTATTTT

V: TRBV27
D: TRBD1
size: .
J: TRBJ1-1
CDR3: CTSSLGGQPSGAFF
DNA: TGTACCAGCAGTTTAGGGGGACAGCCATCAGGAGCTTTCTTT

V: TRBV6-5
D: .
size: many
J: TRBJ2-5
CDR3: CASSYVLAPRETQYF
DNA: TGTGCCAGCAGTTACGTCCTAGCGCCCCGGGAGACCCAGTACTTC

V: TRBV20-1
D: .
size: many
J: TRBJ2-1
CDR3: CSAPPPTPRTNEQFF
DNA: TGCAGTGCTCCTCCCCCCACCCCCAGGACCAATGAGCAGTTCTTC

V: TRBV12-5
D: TRBD2
size: .
J: TRBJ2-3
CDR3: CASGTSGPTQYF
DNA: TGTGCTAGTGGGACTAGCGGGCCTACGCAGTATTTT

V: TRBV12-3/TRBV12-4
D: TRBD1
size: .
J: TRBJ1-4
CDR3: CASRGTGSRNEKLFF
DNA: TGTGCCAGTAGGGGGACAGGGAGCCGGAATGAAAAACTGTTTTTT

V: TRBV2
D: TRBD1
size: few
J: TRBJ2-5
CDR3: CASSPNSWTGVEQYF
DNA: TGTGCCAGCAGCCCAAATAGTTGGACAGGGGTTGAGCAGTACTTC

V: TRBV2
D: TRBD1
size: .
J: TRBJ2-1
CDR3: CASSGDRDPYNEQFF
DNA: TGTGCCAGTAGTGGAGACAGGGACCCCTACAATGAGCAGTTCTTC

V: TRBV12-3/TRBV12-4
D: TRBD2
size: many
J: TRBJ2-6
CDR3: CASSGTSPGANVLTF
DNA: TGTGCCAGCAGTGGGACTAGCCCTGGGGCCAACGTCCTGACTTTC

V: TRBV7-2
D: .
size: few
J: TRBJ2-6
CDR3: CASSRLPKGSGANVLTF
DNA: TGTGCCAGCAGCCGCTTACCCAAGGGTTCTGGGGCCAACGTCCTGACTTTC

V: TRBV7-2
D: TRBD1
size: .
J: TRBJ1-1
CDR3: CASSFTTGRRDTEAFF
DNA: TGTGCCAGCAGCTTTACGACAGGGCGGCGGGACACTGAAGCTTTCTTT

V: TRBV5-1
D: .
size: many
J: TRBJ2-1
CDR3: CASSPTLGNSYNEQFF
DNA: TGCGCCAGCAGCCCAACCCTAGGGAACTCCTACAATGAGCAGTTCTTC

V: TRBV20-1
D: TRBD1
size: .
J: TRBJ2-1
CDR3: CSAGTGTEAYEQFF
DNA: TGCAGTGCAGGAACCGGGACAGAAGCCTACGAGCAGTTCTTC

V: TRBV2
D: .
size: .
J: TRBJ2-7
CDR3: CASKDGGGSYEQYF
DNA: TGTGCCAGCAAGGACGGGGGTGGTTCCTACGAGCAGTACTTC

V: TRBV5-1
D: .
size: .
J: TRBJ1-1
CDR3: CASSLVSPGLNTEAFF
DNA: TGCGCCAGCAGCTTGGTCTCCCCAGGATTGAACACTGAAGCTTTCTTT

V: TRBV12-3/TRBV12-4
D: .
size: .
J: TRBJ2-7
CDR3: CASSPDVGGRSEQYF
DNA: TGTGCCAGCAGTCCCGATGTCGGGGGCCGGAGCGAGCAGTACTTC

V: TRBV9
D: TRBD1
size: .
J: TRBJ2-1
CDR3: CASSVEGQGVEQFF
DNA: TGTGCCAGCAGCGTAGAAGGGCAGGGGGTTGAGCAGTTCTTC

V: TRBV12-3/TRBV12-4
D: .
size: once
J: TRBJ2-6
CDR3: CASSLALSSEANVLTF
DNA: TGTGCCAGCAGTTTAGCGCTCAGCTCTGAGGCCAACGTCCTGACTTTC

V: TRBV6-6
D: .
size: many
J: TRBJ1-5
CDR3: CASSYDSNQPQHF
DNA: TGTGCCAGCAGTTACGATAGCAATCAGCCCCAGCATTTT

V: TRBV12-3/TRBV12-4
D: .
size: .
J: TRBJ2-7
CDR3: CASSLGQVLDEQYF
DNA: TGTGCCAGCAGTTTAGGACAGGTCCTAGACGAGCAGTACTTC

V: TRBV27
D: .
size: .
J: TRBJ2-5
CDR3: CASSYRDSRETQYF
DNA: TGTGCCAGCAGTTACAGAGACTCCAGGGAGACCCAGTACTTC

V: TRBV25-1
D: .
size: .
J: TRBJ1-1
CDR3: CASRAPLGENTEAFF
DNA: TGTGCCAGCAGAGCCCCCTTAGGGGAGAACACTGAAGCTTTCTTT

V: TRBV29-1
D: .
size: .
J: TRBJ1-1
CDR3: CSVAPEHDTEAFF
DNA: TGCAGCGTTGCTCCGGAGCACGACACTGAAGCTTTCTTT

V: TRBV24-1
D: .
size: many
J: TRBJ2-3
CDR3: CATSDTRARSTQYF
DNA: TGTGCCACCAGTGACACCCGGGCTCGGTCTACGCAGTATTTT

V: TRBV4-2
D: .
size: many
J: TRBJ2-1
CDR3: CASSQKQGYEQFF
DNA: TGTGCCAGCAGCCAAAAGCAGGGTTATGAGCAGTTCTTC

V: TRBV20-1
D: .
size: few
J: TRBJ1-6
CDR3: CSARDSGSSPLHF
DNA: TGCAGTGCTAGAGATTCGGGTTCGTCACCCCTCCACTTT

V: TRBV12-3/TRBV12-4
D: .
size: many
J: TRBJ2-7
CDR3: CASSPTGTHTYEQYF
DNA: TGTGCCAGCAGTCCGACCGGGACACACACCTACGAGCAGTACTTC

V: TRBV24-1
D: TRBD2
size: .
J: TRBJ2-5
CDR3: CATSDSVTSGEETQYF
DNA: TGTGCCACTAGTGATTCTGTGACTAGCGGGGAAGAGACCCAGTACTTC

V: TRBV14
D: .
size: few
J: TRBJ2-2
CDR3: CASSPSTAGTGELFF
DNA: TGTGCCAGCAGCCCCTCGACAGCCGGGACCGGGGAGCTGTTTTTT

V: TRBV20-1
D: .
size: many
J: TRBJ2-3
CDR3: CSASRGDTSTDTQYF
DNA: TGCAGTGCTAGCCGAGGGGACACTAGCACAGATACGCAGTATTTT

V: TRBV7-9
D: .
size: few
J: TRBJ2-7
CDR3: CASSLQPTSSYEQYF
DNA: TGTGCCAGCAGCCTACAACCAACTAGCTCCTACGAGCAGTACTTC

V: TRBV10-3
D: TRBD1
size: few
J: TRBJ1-5
CDR3: CAISQRDSNQPQHF
DNA: TGTGCCATCAGCCAACGGGACAGTAATCAGCCCCAGCATTTT

V: TRBV6-1
D: .
size: .
J: TRBJ1-1
CDR3: CASSDRKESEAFF
DNA: TGTGCCAGCAGTGATCGGAAGGAGAGTGAAGCTTTCTTT

V: TRBV16
D: TRBD1
size: .
J: TRBJ2-1
CDR3: CASSPDRGMNEQFF
DNA: TGTGCCAGCAGCCCGGACAGGGGTATGAATGAGCAGTTCTTC

V: TRBV10-3
D: TRBD2
size: once
J: TRBJ2-1
CDR3: CAISHSGRYNEQFF
DNA: TGTGCCATCAGCCATAGCGGGAGGTACAATGAGCAGTTCTTC

V: TRBV4-1
D: .
size: many
J: TRBJ1-4
CDR3: CASSQVWGAVEKLFF
DNA: TGCGCCAGCAGCCAAGTATGGGGGGCGGTTGAAAAACTGTTTTTT

V: TRBV2
D: .
size: .
J: TRBJ2-5
CDR3: CASGLPYETQYF
DNA: TGTGCCAGTGGACTACCGTATGAGACCCAGTACTTC

V: TRBV7-2
D: TRBD1
size: .
J: TRBJ2-3
CDR3: CASSLADRVTDTQYF
DNA: TGTGCCAGCAGCTTAGCGGACAGGGTGACAGATACGCAGTATTTT

V: TRBV4-3
D: .
size: .
J: TRBJ1-2
CDR3: CVSSQDGIDTYGYTF
DNA: TGCGTCAGCAGCCAAGATGGAATTGACACGTATGGCTACACCTTC

V: TRBV20-1
D: TRBD1
size: few
J: TRBJ2-1
CDR3: CSAPITGVSGYNEQFF
DNA: TGCAGTGCACCTATCACAGGGGTCTCTGGGTACAATGAGCAGTTCTTC

V: TRBV12-3/TRBV12-4
D: TRBD1
size: .
J: TRBJ1-6
CDR3: CASSLGQGYPPLHF
DNA: TGTGCCAGCAGTCTGGGACAGGGTTACCCACCCCTCCACTTT

V: TRBV5-6
D: .
size: few
J: TRBJ1-1
CDR3: CASSRWAAEPTEAFF
DNA: TGTGCCAGCAGCCGATGGGCAGCGGAACCCACTGAAGCTTTCTTT

V: TRBV6-1
D: TRBD1
size: .
J: TRBJ2-3
CDR3: CASIRGQVTDTQYF
DNA: TGTGCCAGCATCAGGGGGCAGGTCACAGATACGCAGTATTTT

V: TRBV7-2
D: .
size: few
J: TRBJ2-7
CDR3: CASSPRMAGSSYEQYF
DNA: TGTGCCAGCAGCCCCAGGATGGCGGGAAGCTCCTACGAGCAGTACTTC

V: TRBV29-1
D: .
size: .
J: TRBJ1-1
CDR3: CSVDEVMNTGAFF
DNA: TGCAGCGTTGACGAGGTCATGAACACTGGAGCTTTCTTT

V: TRBV20-1
D: .
size: .
J: TRBJ2-5
CDR3: CSAPEATRGETQYF
DNA: TGCAGTGCCCCAGAAGCAACTCGGGGTGAGACCCAGTACTTC

V: TRBV4-1
D: .
size: few
J: TRBJ1-2
CDR3: CASSRIGGGLNYGYTF
DNA: TGCGCCAGCAGCCGCATAGGTGGGGGGCTCAACTATGGCTACACCTTC

V: TRBV4-2
D: TRBD1
size: .
J: TRBJ2-7
CDR3: CASSQDWTGEGEQYF
DNA: TGTGCCAGCAGCCAAGACTGGACAGGGGAGGGCGAGCAGTACTTC

V: TRBV20-1
D: .
size: many
J: TRBJ2-1
CDR3: CSPMGGAIYNEQFF
DNA: TGCAGTCCAATGGGGGGGGCGATCTACAATGAGCAGTTCTTC

V: TRBV6-5
D: .
size: .
J: TRBJ2-1
CDR3: CASSYSLYNEQFF
DNA: TGTGCCAGCAGTTACTCACTCTACAATGAGCAGTTCTTC

V: TRBV20-1
D: .
size: .
J: TRBJ2-4
CDR3: CSAREAGSAKNIQYF
DNA: TGCAGTGCTAGAGAGGCAGGGTCAGCCAAAAACATTCAGTACTTC

V: TRBV29-1
D: TRBD1
size: many
J: TRBJ1-2
CDR3: CSVEADRAGYGYTF
DNA: TGCAGCGTTGAAGCGGACAGGGCAGGCTATGGCTACACCTTC

V: TRBV4-1
D: TRBD1
size: .
J: TRBJ2-7
CDR3: CASSLRDRGGEQYF
DNA: TGCGCCAGCAGCCTGAGGGACAGAGGTGGCGAGCAGTACTTC